One and the same sample provided the 26 T cell receptor beta chains below, sequenced in a study of tumor-infiltrating lymphocytes in primary liver carcinoma. The researchers produced TCR beta cDNA from around 500 ng total RNA with a constant-region primer. Slightly modified ARM-PCR with three nested multiplex PCR rounds yielded TCR beta libraries. PCR rounds one and two used TRBV1-TRBV30 forward primers with a C-beta reverse primer for around 10 cycles each. TCRdb independently ran MiXCR on the multiplex PCR reads; one entry per CDR3 protein. The repertoire holds 35,000 to 45,000 distinct CDR3 sequences, with more than 60% as singletons. Extraction of RNA together with DNA used about 17-30 mg of unsorted bulk tissue. Sample: tumor-adjacent normal liver tissue. These receptors all stem from a woman in her twenties or thirties with primary liver carcinoma and hepatitis B virus infection.

Comments on this clonotype: One end of the junction does not line up with germline, which may come from a read error. The rearrangement uses TRBV5-5 and TRBJ2-3; no definite D call. CDR3 length: 12 amino acids. Looked up from germline, CDR1 is SGHKS and CDR2 is YYEKEE (reference sequence). The CDR3 DNA is TGTGCCAGCAACTTGGGCACACATACGCAGTATTTT. Amino acid sequence: CASNLGTHTQYF.

Notes on this clonotype: A single base separates this from a much larger clone, so it may be a read error. The chain combines TRBV2 with TRBJ2-3; no reliable D call. The CDR3 runs to 15 residues. Germline assignment: CDR1 SNHLY and CDR2 FYNNEI. V lost 3 bases to trimming and J lost 2 bases, with 12 bases between them. This CDR3 reads CASSDLDVYTDTQYF. CDR3 in DNA: TGTGCCAGCAGTGACCTCGACGTTTACACAGATACGCAGTATTTT.

Turning to this clonotype: A read error may account for a junction end that differs from germline. This rearrangement joins TRBV6-6 to TRBJ2-3; maybe TRBD1 (6 bases). Germline CDR1 MNHNY, CDR2 SVGAGI (reference sequence). The CDR3 is 17 amino acids. In nucleotides, the CDR3 is TGTGCCTGCAGTTACCAGACAGGACCTCGACGCACAGATACGCAGTATTTT. Translated, it gives CACSYQTGPRRTDTQYF.

This clonotype has just one count. One end of the junction varies from germline; a read error may be responsible. The chain combines TRBV12-3 or TRBV12-4 with TRBJ2-4; D may be TRBD2 (6 bases). The CDR3 runs 14 residues. CDR3 coding DNA: TGTGCCAGCAGCGTAGGGACCGGGGGAGACATTCATCACTTC. Its protein product is CASSVGTGGDIHHF.

With respect to this clonotype: The junction shows a germline mismatch at one end, possibly a read error. The chain links TRBV28 to TRBJ1-2; D not resolved. This CDR3 region has 11 residues. Germline CDR1 reads MDHEN; CDR2 reads SYDVKM. DNA for the CDR3: TGTGCCAGTAGTTTCGAGTTGAGATACACCTTC. Its translation: CASSFELRYTF.

There are a few counts of this clonotype. The chain couples TRBV6-2 or TRBV6-3 to TRBJ1-1; TRBD1 agrees at 7 bases. This CDR3 has 15 residues. Germline V gives CDR1 MNHEY, CDR2 SVGEGT. V was clipped by 9 bases and J by 3 bases; unmatched bases: 13. CDR3 in amino acids: CASRITYRGHTEAFF. The DNA for the CDR3 is TGTGCCAGTAGGATCACCTACAGGGGACACACTGAAGCTTTCTTT.

On this clonotype itself: A read error may account for a junction end that differs from germline. The chain has TRBV4-3 and TRBJ1-2; no reliable D call. The CDR3 is 14 residues long. Germline-derived CDR1 and CDR2 are LGHNA and YSLEER. CDR3 sequence (DNA): TGCGTCAGCAACGCTGAGTTGGAGATCCATGGCTACACCTTC. Translation gives CVSNAELEIHGYTF.

The rearrangement joins TRBV4-3 to TRBJ1-2; D possibly corresponds to TRBD1 (6 bases). The V gene lost 0 bases and the J gene lost 8 bases, with 16 bases spanning the gap. The length of the CDR3 is 15 residues. CDR1 is LGHNA, CDR2 YSLEER, per germline. The CDR3 loop reads CASSQERTVFNGYTF. The CDR3 DNA reads TGCGCCAGCAGCCAAGAGAGGACAGTGTTCAACGGCTACACCTTC.

This clonotype has at least ten counts. The rearrangement links TRBV29-1 to TRBJ2-3; D might be TRBD2 (5 bases). Between the trimmed V and J ends, which lost 4 bases and 0 bases, there was a span of 8 bases. The germline CDR1 and CDR2 sequences are SQVTM and ANQGSEA. This CDR3 has 13 amino acids. The CDR3 DNA is TGCAGCGTTGTGGGCGGGAGCACAGATACGCAGTATTTT. Translating it yields CSVVGGSTDTQYF.

Points on this clonotype: Possible read error: a much larger clone is one base away. The chain uses TRBV24-1 and TRBJ2-1; 7 nucleotides align to TRBD2. CDR3 length equals 14 residues. The V gene end was trimmed by 11 bases and the J gene end by 0 bases; junction bases not matched to a gene: 6. Looked up from germline, CDR1 is KGHDR and CDR2 is SFDVKD. The DNA of the CDR3 is TGTGCCATCAGCGGACTAGACTCCTACAATGAGCAGTTCTTC. This codes for CAISGLDSYNEQFF.

Remarks on this clonotype: The junction departs from the called germline gene at one end, perhaps through a read error. The J gene is TRBJ2-1, the V gene TRBV11-2; a weak D match, TRBD2 (5 bases). The CDR3 loop spans 15 amino acids. Germline CDR1 is SGHAT and CDR2 is FQNNGV. CDR3 DNA: TGTGCCGGCAGCGGACGGGGTGGGGTCTACAATGAGCAGTTCTTC. It translates to CAGSGRGGVYNEQFF. Based on the CDR3 plus reference TRBV11-2 and TRBJ2-1, the full variable domain is EAGVAQSPRYKIIEKRQSVAFWCNPISGHATLYWYQQILGQGPKLLIQFQNNGVVDDSQLPKDRFSAERLKGVDSTLKIQPAKLEDSAVYLCAGSGRGGVYNEQFFGPGTRLTVL.

Of note for this clonotype: A junction boundary mismatches the germline segment, possibly from a read error. This sequence joins TRBV6-2 or TRBV6-3 and TRBJ1-1; 8 nucleotides align to TRBD1. There are 15 residues in the CDR3. Germline V gene data show CDR1 as MNHEY and CDR2 as SVGEGT. Here the CDR3 DNA reads TGTGCCAACAGCTGGGGACAGGAGGGAGGCACTGAGGCTTTCTTT. Its protein is CANSWGQEGGTEAFF.

The sample holds a few counts of this clonotype. Germline is not matched at one junction end, which may reflect a read error. This sequence joins TRBV5-6 and TRBJ2-2, with D perhaps matching TRBD2 (5 bases). Germline V gene sequence: CDR1 SGHDT, CDR2 YYEEEE. The CDR3 length is 15 residues. CDR3 bases: TGTGCCAGCAGCTTGGCACCCAGAGTCATCGGGGAGCTGTTCTTC. It specifies CASSLAPRVIGELFF.

A note on this clonotype: This CDR3 is missing its conserved last phenylalanine or tryptophan, likely due to a read error. The DNA is left out, because the CDR3 cannot be placed on it with certainty; the CDR3 is given as TCRdb lists it. The rearrangement uses TRBV5-6 and TRBJ2-2. The CDR3 spans 15 residues, counting both ends. Germline V gene sequence: CDR1 SGHDT, CDR2 YYEEEE. This chain's CDR3 is CASSLAPRDTGEPFS.

The chain links TRBV4-3 to TRBJ2-3; D gene ambiguous. Judging by the DNA end, TRBJ1-5 fits better; the J call may be wrong. This CDR3 spans 18 amino acids. The germline CDR1 and CDR2 sequences are LGHNA and YSLEER. The CDR3 sequence is CASSQSVWLDDPDDAQHF. The CDR3 coding sequence is TGCGCCAGCAGCCAGTCGGTCTGGCTGGATGATCCCGATGATGCGCAGCATTTT.

A note on this clonotype: Lacking the conserved final phenylalanine or tryptophan, this CDR3 likely reflects a read error. The CDR3 reads CASSQECRGHSDTQYS. The CDR3 DNA sequence: TGTGCCAGCAGCCAAGAATGCAGGGGGCATTCAGATACGCAGTATTCT. The chain couples TRBV4-3 to TRBJ2-3, with 8 bases fitting TRBD1. The CDR3 extends over 16 amino acids. Germline V CDR1 and CDR2: LGHNA, YSLEER.

The chain employs TRBV29-1 and TRBJ2-5; 7 nucleotides line up with TRBD2. The CDR3 sequence is 13 residues long. Germline V gene sequence: CDR1 SQVTM, CDR2 ANQGSEA. CDR3 protein: CRGTGWGGGTQYF. The CDR3 DNA sequence: TGCCGCGGAACCGGCTGGGGGGGAGGGACCCAGTACTTC.

To note about this clonotype: At one end the junction does not follow the germline gene, possibly because of a read error. The chain recombines TRBV4-2 with TRBJ2-1, with D uncertain. Germline CDR1 and CDR2: LGHNA and YNFKEQ. CDR3 length: 15 amino acids. The DNA of the CDR3 is TGTGCCAGCGGCCTGGCCTCGAGCTCCTACAATGAGCATTTCTTC. Amino acid sequence: CASGLASSSYNEHFF.

For this clonotype: The junction and the germline gene differ at one end; a read error may be behind it. V is TRBV29-1 and J is TRBJ2-5; D may correspond to TRBD1 or TRBD2 (5 bases each). Germline V gives CDR1 SQVTM, CDR2 ANQGSEA. The CDR3 is 16 residues long. The CDR3 DNA follows: TGCAGCGTTGAAGCCTCCCGATTAGGGGACCGAGAGACCCAATACTTC. Amino acid sequence: CSVEASRLGDRETQYF.

This clonotype turned up a few times. This chain joins TRBV18 and TRBJ2-2, with a possible D match to TRBD2 (5 bases). Germline CDR1 is KGHSH and CDR2 is LQKENI. CDR3 length: 14 residues. Trimming removed 1 base at V and 7 bases at J, with 10 bases between. In DNA, the CDR3 is TGTGCCAGCTCACCACAGGGAGCCGACGGGGAGCTGTTTTTT. Its protein product is CASSPQGADGELFF.

The genes are TRBV4-1 and TRBJ2-3; D gene unclear. This CDR3 spans 18 amino acids. The germline gives CDR1 MGHRA, CDR2 YSYEKL. The V end was cut by 3 bases, the J end by 6 bases, with 25 bases between. The CDR3 loop reads CASSHLGMVAEDSDTQYF. The CDR3 nucleotides are TGCGCCAGCAGCCATCTAGGCATGGTAGCTGAAGACTCGGATACGCAGTATTTT.

Comments on this clonotype: Its ends do not fully match the called genes, so a read error is possible. V gene TRBV4-2 combines with J gene TRBJ2-2; 10 bases line up with TRBD1. This CDR3 has 17 residues. The germline CDR1 and CDR2 sequences are LGHNA and YNFKEQ. The CDR3 reads CASSQRGTGVNTGEPFF. DNA for the CDR3: TGTGCCAGCAGTCAACGGGGGACAGGGGTGAACACCGGGGAGCCGTTTTTT.

The J gene is TRBJ2-7, the V gene TRBV11-2; no reliable D call. The tail of the sequence fits TRBJ2-1 better, so the J call may be wrong. CDR3 size: 11 residues. Germline V CDR1 and CDR2: SGHAT, FQNNGV. CDR3 nucleotides: TGTGCCAGCAGTCCAGCCAGTGGTCAGTTCTTC. It yields the protein CASSPASGQFF.

As regards this clonotype: Relative to the germline gene, one junction end is altered; a read error may explain this. The chain combines TRBV11-2 with TRBJ2-7, with 8 bases fitting TRBD1. Germline loops: CDR1 SGHAT, CDR2 FQNNGV. The CDR3 consists of 13 residues. CDR3: CTSIGDRTYEHYF. The CDR3 DNA reads TGTACCAGCATAGGGGACAGGACTTACGAGCACTACTTC. Drawing the rest from reference TRBV11-2 and TRBJ2-7, the complete variable domain is EAGVAQSPRYKIIEKRQSVAFWCNPISGHATLYWYQQILGQGPKLLIQFQNNGVVDDSQLPKDRFSAERLKGVDSTLKIQPAKLEDSAVYLCTSIGDRTYEHYFGPGTRLTVT.

V usage is TRBV11-2 and J usage is TRBJ2-1; unclear D gene. The CDR3 contains 14 residues. Trimming took off 1 base at V and 6 bases at J, with 10 bases between the two ends. The V gene's germline CDR1 is SGHAT and CDR2 FQNNGV. CDR3 coding DNA: TGTGCCAGCAGCTTAGCCAGGAGTCTCAATGAGCAGTTCTTC. It specifies CASSLARSLNEQFF.

Note on this clonotype: Likely a read error: the CDR3 ends without its conserved phenylalanine or tryptophan. V usage is TRBV12-3 or TRBV12-4 and J usage is TRBJ2-1; 7 bases line up with TRBD2. CDR3 length: 15 amino acids. In nucleotides, the CDR3 is TGTGCCAGCAGTATGGGGGGGGGTGTTTACAATGGGCAGTTCTAC. This codes for CASSMGGGVYNGQFY.